Below are 5 T cell receptor beta chains sequenced from a single sample in a study of T cell responses to AZD1222 COVID-19 vaccine. Some clones are missing from TCRdb's copy, which holds only in-frame ones; the method was immunoSEQ multiplex PCR. The data show about 73,000 clones, around 90% seen once. The sequencing used peripheral blood, collected 28 days after the second AZD1222 dose. These TCRs come from an adult who received the AZD1222 COVID-19 vaccine.

The chain uses TRBV6-1 and TRBJ2-7; either TRBD1 or TRBD2 may fit D (5 bases each). The CDR3 runs to 14 residues. Per the germline V gene, CDR1 is MNHNS and CDR2 is SASEGT. V lost 3 bases and J lost 2, with 11 bases in between. CDR3 sequence reads: CASSDEGPTYEQYF. The CDR3, as DNA: TGTGCCAGCAGTGATGAGGGGCCGACCTACGAGCAGTACTTC.

The J gene is TRBJ1-6, the V gene TRBV4-1, with 7 positions matching TRBD1. The germline V gene has CDR1 MGHRA and CDR2 YSYEKL. Germline trimming cut 5 bases from V and 10 bases from J; bases unmatched to any gene: 8. The CDR3 is made up of 14 amino acids. The CDR3 sequence is CASSFGQEISPLHF. CDR3 bases: TGCGCCAGCAGCTTCGGACAGGAGATATCACCCCTCCACTTT.

The V gene is TRBV24-1, the J gene TRBJ2-3; 11 bases line up with TRBD2. This CDR3 spans 18 amino acids. From germline, CDR1 is KGHDR and CDR2 SFDVKD. The junction had 9 bases not matched to a gene; V was cut back by 3 bases and J by 2 bases. The CDR3 bases are TGTGCCACCAGTGATCCTATTTCACTAGCGGGAGTCACAGATACGCAGTATTTT. This encodes CATSDPISLAGVTDTQYF.

The chain combines TRBV18 with TRBJ1-1; maybe TRBD1 (5 bases). Germline CDR1 is KGHSH and CDR2 is LQKENI. The CDR3 covers 16 residues. V lost 3 bases, J lost 5 bases, and 19 bases lay in between. The CDR3 DNA reads TGTGCCAGCTCACCTCGGGTGGGGCAAACGAGGACTGAAGCTTTCTTT. Translating gives CASSPRVGQTRTEAFF.

This chain connects TRBV7-3 to TRBJ2-7; D might be TRBD2 (5 bases). Per the germline V gene, CDR1 is SGHTA and CDR2 is FQGTGA. The V gene lost 3 bases and the J gene lost 1 base, with 7 bases spanning the gap. CDR3 length: 13 residues. The CDR3 DNA is TGTGCCAGCAGCTTGGACTTTTCCTACGAGCAGTACTTC. This translates into CASSLDFSYEQYF. Using reference TRBV7-3 and TRBJ2-7 for the parts outside the CDR3, the full variable domain is GAGVSQTPSNKVTEKGKYVELRCDPISGHTALYWYRQSLGQGPEFLIYFQGTGAADDSGLPNDRFFAVRPEGSVSTLKIQRTERGDSAVYLCASSLDFSYEQYFGPGTRLTVT.